The T cell receptor beta chain under discussion was sequenced for a study of shared clonotypes between healthy human individuals. Study overall: For every donor, three CD4 naive, three CD4 memory, two CD8 naive and one CD8 memory plates were used.

Germline assignment: CDR1 MDHEN and CDR2 SYDVKM. J gave up 1 base and V 5 bases, and 7 bases lay outside the gene matches. CDR3 length: 15 residues. Notes on this clone: The antigen is unknown.

Over several immunoSEQ plates, each subset's genomic DNA was distributed in even portions. The assay was immunoSEQ multiplex PCR, and TCRdb's table has in-frame clones only and misses some. The sample includes about 1.1 million clones, approximately 80% of them seen just once. Study-level findings and limits: Sequencing of the sorted subsets was shown by rarefaction to be incomplete despite large depth.

This sequence joins TRBV28 and TRBJ1-1; TRBD1 matches at 7 bases. The clonotype originates from a young man in good health. Some clones in this sample may be carry-over from other donors' samples. The specimen was memory CD4+ T cells from PBMCs. Sample subset: CD45RA-negative fraction. The DNA for the CDR3 is TGTGCCAGCAGTCCGCCGACAGGGTGGAACACTGAAGCTTTCTTT. Translation: CASSPPTGWNTEAFF.